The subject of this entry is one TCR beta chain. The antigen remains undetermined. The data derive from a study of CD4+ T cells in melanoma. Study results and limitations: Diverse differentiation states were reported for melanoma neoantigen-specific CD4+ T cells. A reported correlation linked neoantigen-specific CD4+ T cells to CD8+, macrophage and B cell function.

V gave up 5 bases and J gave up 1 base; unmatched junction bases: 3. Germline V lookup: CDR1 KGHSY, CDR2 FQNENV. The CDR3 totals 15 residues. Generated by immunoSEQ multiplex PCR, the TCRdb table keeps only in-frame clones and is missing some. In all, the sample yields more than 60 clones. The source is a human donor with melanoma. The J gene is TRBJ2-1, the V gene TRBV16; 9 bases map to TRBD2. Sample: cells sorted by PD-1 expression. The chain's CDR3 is CASSTLAGSYNEQFF. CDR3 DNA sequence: TGTGCCAGCAGCACTCTAGCGGGATCCTACAATGAGCAGTTCTTC. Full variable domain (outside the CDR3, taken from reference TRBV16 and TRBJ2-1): GEEVAQTPKHLVRGEGQKAKLYCAPIKGHSYVFWYQQVLKNEFKFLISFQNENVFDETGMPKERFSAKCLPNSPCSLEIQATKLEDSAVYFCASSTLAGSYNEQFFGPGTRLTVL.